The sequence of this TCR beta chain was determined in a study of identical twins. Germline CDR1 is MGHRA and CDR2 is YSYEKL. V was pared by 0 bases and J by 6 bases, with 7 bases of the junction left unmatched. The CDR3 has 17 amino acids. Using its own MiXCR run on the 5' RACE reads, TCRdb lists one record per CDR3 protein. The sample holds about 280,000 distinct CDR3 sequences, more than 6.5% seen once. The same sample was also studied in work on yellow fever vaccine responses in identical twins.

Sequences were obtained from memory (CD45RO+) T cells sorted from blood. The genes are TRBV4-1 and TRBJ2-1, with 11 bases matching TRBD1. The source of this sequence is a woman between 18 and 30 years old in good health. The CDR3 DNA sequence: TGCGCCAGCAGCCAAGATTTCGGACAGGGGGCGGCCAATGAGCAGTTCTTC. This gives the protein CASSQDFGQGAANEQFF.